These T cell receptor beta chains were read from a single sample in a study of T cell repertoires in cytomegalovirus infection. TCRdb independently ran MiXCR on the reads; one entry per CDR3 protein. Of roughly 800,000 distinct CDR3 sequences listed, just under 30% are singletons. The antigens for these receptors are not known. The material sequenced was cultured CD8+ T cells from PBMCs, taken from culture after CMV antigen stimulation. Receptors originate from a human donor in good health (CMV status not recorded). Some clones in this sample may be carry-over from other donors' samples. The CDR3 runs from the conserved cysteine through the conserved F or W. The D gene is left open where the match is weak. Expanded clones get a size class; other rows say once, few or many, or leave the size out.

CDR3nt: TGTGCCAGCAGCTTATCTAGGGGATCGGACTATGGCTACACCTTC
CDR3aa: CASSLSRGSDYGYTF
v_gene: TRBV7-8
abundance: few
d_gene: -
len: 15
j_gene: TRBJ1-2

CDR3nt: TGTGCCAGCAGTTTTACAGGGGAGGACTACAATGAGCAGTTCTTC
CDR3aa: CASSFTGEDYNEQFF
v_gene: TRBV27
abundance: -
d_gene: -
len: 15
j_gene: TRBJ2-1

CDR3nt: TGTGCCAGCAGCCAAATTGGAGTAGTCTGGGGCGACACTGAAGCTTTCTTT
CDR3aa: CASSQIGVVWGDTEAFF
v_gene: TRBV14
abundance: -
d_gene: -
len: 17
j_gene: TRBJ1-1

CDR3nt: TGTGCCAGCAGCGTGAGGGAATTTGAAGAGACCCAGTACTTC
CDR3aa: CASSVREFEETQYF
v_gene: TRBV7-9
abundance: -
d_gene: -
len: 14
j_gene: TRBJ2-5

CDR3nt: TGTGCCAGCAGCTCCCTCGGGAGGGGCTACACTGAAGCTTTCTTT
CDR3aa: CASSSLGRGYTEAFF
v_gene: TRBV7-6
abundance: -
d_gene: -
len: 15
j_gene: TRBJ1-1

CDR3nt: TGTGCCAGCAGGCACCCGGGGGACAGGGGCGCAGGAGCTTTCTTT
CDR3aa: CASRHPGDRGAGAFF
v_gene: TRBV6-5
abundance: -
d_gene: TRBD1
len: 15
j_gene: TRBJ1-1

CDR3nt: TGCGCCAGCAGTTTAAGCGGGACTAACACCGGGGAGCTGTTTTTT
CDR3aa: CASSLSGTNTGELFF
v_gene: TRBV5-1
abundance: few
d_gene: TRBD2
len: 15
j_gene: TRBJ2-2

CDR3nt: TGTGCCAGCAGCTCATCCAGGGTCTACGAGCAGTACTTC
CDR3aa: CASSSSRVYEQYF
v_gene: TRBV7-9
abundance: -
d_gene: -
len: 13
j_gene: TRBJ2-7

CDR3nt: TGTGCCACCTCACGACTAGCGGGGGGAGGAGAGACCCAGTACTTC
CDR3aa: CATSRLAGGGETQYF
v_gene: TRBV12-3/TRBV12-4
abundance: -
d_gene: TRBD2
len: 15
j_gene: TRBJ2-5

CDR3nt: TGCGCCAGCAGCCAAGTCGACTTGGAGGGAGAGACCCAGTACTTC
CDR3aa: CASSQVDLEGETQYF
v_gene: TRBV4-1
abundance: -
d_gene: -
len: 15
j_gene: TRBJ2-5

CDR3nt: TGCGCCAGCAAAAGTGTAGCGGGGGCCCGCACAGATACGCAGTATTTT
CDR3aa: CASKSVAGARTDTQYF
v_gene: TRBV4-1
abundance: -
d_gene: TRBD2
len: 16
j_gene: TRBJ2-3

CDR3nt: TGTGCCAGCAGTGAGGACCCAGGGGGCCGCGTCATTCAGTACTTC
CDR3aa: CASSEDPGGRVIQYF
v_gene: TRBV6-1
abundance: -
d_gene: TRBD1
len: 15
j_gene: TRBJ2-4

CDR3nt: TGTGCCAGTAGTATGGAAGGAGCCCGCACAGATACGCAGTATTTT
CDR3aa: CASSMEGARTDTQYF
v_gene: TRBV19
abundance: few
d_gene: -
len: 15
j_gene: TRBJ2-3

CDR3nt: TGTGCCAGCAGACGGAGCCCCCGGCCTTACAATGAGCAGTTCTTC
CDR3aa: CASRRSPRPYNEQFF
v_gene: TRBV6-5
abundance: -
d_gene: -
len: 15
j_gene: TRBJ2-1

CDR3nt: TGTGCCAGCAGCTTAGTTCCGGAGAGCTCCTACAATGAGCAGTTCTTC
CDR3aa: CASSLVPESSYNEQFF
v_gene: TRBV7-6
abundance: few
d_gene: -
len: 16
j_gene: TRBJ2-1

CDR3nt: TGTGCCAGCAGCAGACTCACAGGGGCAGGGGCCAACGTCCTGACTTTC
CDR3aa: CASSRLTGAGANVLTF
v_gene: TRBV7-9
abundance: few
d_gene: TRBD1
len: 16
j_gene: TRBJ2-6

CDR3nt: TGCAGCGCCCAAGGACAGAGACCCTCCTACAATGAGCAGTTCTTC
CDR3aa: CSAQGQRPSYNEQFF
v_gene: TRBV29-1
abundance: -
d_gene: -
len: 15
j_gene: TRBJ2-1

CDR3nt: TGTGCCAGCAGTAGACTAGTTTTCGAGACCCAGTACTTC
CDR3aa: CASSRLVFETQYF
v_gene: TRBV6-1
abundance: few
d_gene: -
len: 13
j_gene: TRBJ2-5

CDR3nt: TGTGCCAGCAGCCAAAGCGGGACAGGGGGCGAGACCCAGTACTTC
CDR3aa: CASSQSGTGGETQYF
v_gene: TRBV7-3
abundance: -
d_gene: TRBD1
len: 15
j_gene: TRBJ2-5

CDR3nt: TGTGCCAGCATCGGAACTAGCGCGAGGGAGTTCTTC
CDR3aa: CASIGTSAREFF
v_gene: TRBV19
abundance: -
d_gene: TRBD2
len: 12
j_gene: TRBJ2-1

CDR3nt: TGTGCCATCACCATTCAGGGGGCGCGGGGGACTGAAGCTTTCTTT
CDR3aa: CAITIQGARGTEAFF
v_gene: TRBV10-3
abundance: -
d_gene: TRBD1
len: 15
j_gene: TRBJ1-1

CDR3nt: TGTGCCAGCAGCGCCCCCCGTGAGAATGAAAAACTGTTTTTT
CDR3aa: CASSAPRENEKLFF
v_gene: TRBV7-9
abundance: -
d_gene: -
len: 14
j_gene: TRBJ1-4

CDR3nt: TGTGCCATCAGTCGGGCGGGGGGCCCCCGGGATACGCAGTATTTT
CDR3aa: CAISRAGGPRDTQYF
v_gene: TRBV10-3
abundance: few
d_gene: TRBD2
len: 15
j_gene: TRBJ2-3

CDR3nt: TGTGCCAGCAGTTACGATCTAAGATCACCCCTCCACTTT
CDR3aa: CASSYDLRSPLHF
v_gene: TRBV6-5
abundance: -
d_gene: -
len: 13
j_gene: TRBJ1-6

CDR3nt: TGCGCCAGCAGCTATAGGACAGGCTCCTACGAGCAGTACTTC
CDR3aa: CASSYRTGSYEQYF
v_gene: TRBV5-1
abundance: few
d_gene: TRBD1
len: 14
j_gene: TRBJ2-7

CDR3nt: TGTGCCAGCAGCTTAGGGGGAGCATACTACGAGCAGTACTTC
CDR3aa: CASSLGGAYYEQYF
v_gene: TRBV7-6
abundance: many
d_gene: -
len: 14
j_gene: TRBJ2-7

CDR3nt: TGTGCCAGCAGTTTGATCCGGTGGGTCCGACAGGGACCCTCTGGGGCCAACGTCCTGACTTTC
CDR3aa: CASSLIRWVRQGPSGANVLTF
v_gene: TRBV12-3/TRBV12-4
abundance: many
d_gene: TRBD1
len: 21
j_gene: TRBJ2-6

CDR3nt: TGTGCCAGCAGCTTAGCAGGGCCCGACACCATATATTTT
CDR3aa: CASSLAGPDTIYF
v_gene: TRBV7-2
abundance: few
d_gene: -
len: 13
j_gene: TRBJ1-3

CDR3nt: TGTGCCAGCAGTTACTCCTCTAGCGCAGATACGCAGTATTTT
CDR3aa: CASSYSSSADTQYF
v_gene: TRBV6-5
abundance: few
d_gene: -
len: 14
j_gene: TRBJ2-3

CDR3nt: TGTGCCAGCAGCCCCTCGGCGGGCAACACCGGGGAGCTGTTTTTT
CDR3aa: CASSPSAGNTGELFF
v_gene: TRBV9
abundance: once
d_gene: -
len: 15
j_gene: TRBJ2-2

CDR3nt: TGTGCCAGCAGGTCCAGACAGGGGCCGACAGAAGGGAGTAAAGCTTTCTTT
CDR3aa: CASRSRQGPTEGSKAFF
v_gene: TRBV12-3/TRBV12-4
abundance: -
d_gene: TRBD1
len: 17
j_gene: TRBJ1-1

CDR3nt: TGTGCCACCAGTGATTCACGCTTGGGCACGCAGTATTTT
CDR3aa: CATSDSRLGTQYF
v_gene: TRBV24-1
abundance: -
d_gene: -
len: 13
j_gene: TRBJ2-3

CDR3nt: TGTGCCAGCAGTTACGGGACGCCCGGGGAGCTGTTTTTT
CDR3aa: CASSYGTPGELFF
v_gene: TRBV5-4
abundance: -
d_gene: -
len: 13
j_gene: TRBJ2-2

CDR3nt: TGTGCCAGCAGCTTAGCATGGAGGTCAGCGGGGGCCAATGAGCAGTTCTTC
CDR3aa: CASSLAWRSAGANEQFF
v_gene: TRBV7-6
abundance: many
d_gene: TRBD2
len: 17
j_gene: TRBJ2-1

CDR3nt: TGTGCCAGTAGTATAGATGGGGTAGCGGGGGGTCAAGAGACCCAGTACTTC
CDR3aa: CASSIDGVAGGQETQYF
v_gene: TRBV19
abundance: -
d_gene: TRBD2
len: 17
j_gene: TRBJ2-5

CDR3nt: TGTGCCAGCAGTTTTTCAGGGGGATCTGAAGCTTTCTTT
CDR3aa: CASSFSGGSEAFF
v_gene: TRBV27
abundance: -
d_gene: TRBD1
len: 13
j_gene: TRBJ1-1

CDR3nt: TGTGCCAGCAGCCATAATTTAGTCAGCGAGCAGTACTTC
CDR3aa: CASSHNLVSEQYF
v_gene: TRBV11-3
abundance: few
d_gene: -
len: 13
j_gene: TRBJ2-7

CDR3nt: TGTGCCAGTAGTATAGATCATGACAGTAGCCTAGCCAAAAACATTCAGTACTTC
CDR3aa: CASSIDHDSSLAKNIQYF
v_gene: TRBV19
abundance: -
d_gene: -
len: 18
j_gene: TRBJ2-4

CDR3nt: TGTGCCAGCAGTCAGACGGCCCTGCAGCCCCAGCATTTT
CDR3aa: CASSQTALQPQHF
v_gene: TRBV27
abundance: few
d_gene: -
len: 13
j_gene: TRBJ1-5

CDR3nt: TGTGCCAGCAGTGAAGCGCACAGGAAGATGGTCTATGGCTACACCTTC
CDR3aa: CASSEAHRKMVYGYTF
v_gene: TRBV6-1
abundance: -
d_gene: -
len: 16
j_gene: TRBJ1-2